Listed below are T cell receptor beta chains from one sample, sequenced in a study of blood T cell repertoires in COVID-19. The table came from immunoSEQ multiplex PCR; TCRdb's copy has only in-frame clones and leaves some out. The sample holds over 100,000 clones; roughly 90% are singletons and the top ten take about 4.4%. Sequenced material: peripheral blood. The receptors were sampled from a man between 60 and 75 years old with COVID-19, enrolled during active disease. CDR3s include the opening cysteine and the closing phenylalanine or tryptophan. D genes are given only for firm matches. Not all rows give a size; the values are once, few, many and, for expanded clones, a class.

clone size	J gene	V gene	D gene	CDR3 DNA	CDR3 protein
-	TRBJ1-2	TRBV18	TRBD1	TGTGCCAGCTCACCAATAGCCCGGGACAGGGGTTATGGCTACACCTTC	CASSPIARDRGYGYTF
-	TRBJ1-2	TRBV6-6	-	TGTGCCAGCAGCTCGCGGGGGTCTGGCTACACCTTC	CASSSRGSGYTF
once	TRBJ2-3	TRBV5-1	-	TGCGCCAGCAGTTGGGCCTCCCCCACAGATACGCAGTATTTT	CASSWASPTDTQYF
once	TRBJ2-3	TRBV6-6	-	TGTGCCAGCACCCTAGGAGGGACAGGCACAGATACGCAGTATTTT	CASTLGGTGTDTQYF
once	TRBJ1-6	TRBV6-5	-	TGTGCCAGCAGGCTGAGCTCCTATAATTCACCCCTCCACTTT	CASRLSSYNSPLHF
-	TRBJ1-1	TRBV18	-	TGTGCCAGCTCACCTCTCACGGTAACTCGAATGAACACTGAAGCTTTCTTT	CASSPLTVTRMNTEAFF
-	TRBJ1-1	TRBV9	TRBD1	TGTGCCAGCAGCGTAGGCGGAGGGGGCCCGGACACTGAAGCTTTCTTT	CASSVGGGGPDTEAFF
-	TRBJ1-1	TRBV7-9	TRBD1	TGTGCCAGTACTCCAGGGGGCGCGGTTGAAGCTTTCTTT	CASTPGGAVEAFF
-	TRBJ2-7	TRBV5-1	-	TGCGCCAGCAGCTTGGAGGTTAATGTCCGTGCAGGGTCCTACGAGCAGTACTTC	CASSLEVNVRAGSYEQYF
-	TRBJ1-1	TRBV28	-	TGTGCCAGCAGTTTTGAGGGTTTAAACACTGAAGCTTTCTTT	CASSFEGLNTEAFF
-	TRBJ2-7	TRBV6-5	-	TGTGCCACCGGGGTCAGCACCTACGAGCAGTACTTC	CATGVSTYEQYF
-	TRBJ1-1	TRBV9	-	TGTGCCAGCAGCGTATTTAGCGGGTCGGCTGAAGCTTTCTTT	CASSVFSGSAEAFF
-	TRBJ2-7	TRBV2	TRBD1	TGTGCCAGCAGTGAAGCACTGGACAGGGGATCCTACGAGCAGTACTTC	CASSEALDRGSYEQYF
-	TRBJ2-3	TRBV7-3	TRBD2	TGTGCCAGCAGCCCCAAGTCGCGGGGGGGCCCAGATACGCAGTATTTT	CASSPKSRGGPDTQYF
-	TRBJ1-6	TRBV2	-	TGTGCCAGCAGCACCGGACCTCCGACAGTCCTCCACTTT	CASSTGPPTVLHF